This TCR beta chain was identified during a study of control samples from healthy donors and cancer patients. V was clipped by 2 bases and J by 8 bases, with 7 bases between them. Germline CDR1 KGHSH, CDR2 LQKENI. There are 12 residues in the CDR3. Libraries were prepared by immunoSEQ multiplex PCR; TCRdb keeps only in-frame clonotypes and omits some of them. Among under 150,000 clones, roughly 84% were seen once, and the ten largest hold around 9.4%. The source of this sequence is a man aged 40-50 years in good health. Sequencing used blood. The chain employs TRBV18 and TRBJ2-1, with D possibly matching TRBD1 (6 bases). CDR3 bases: TGTGCCAGCTCACCAAACAGGGATGAGCAGTTCTTC. Translating it yields CASSPNRDEQFF.